Following are 8 T cell receptor beta chains from one sample sequenced in a study of T cell changes during pregnancy in multiple sclerosis. Assay used: immunoSEQ multiplex PCR; TCRdb lists only in-frame clones, some missing. The table includes 50,000 to 65,000 clones, about nine tenths detected once. Sample: CD8+ T cells from peripheral blood mononuclear cells, taken before pregnancy. These receptors originate from a female donor with multiple sclerosis, enrolled in a pregnancy study.

Only one count was recorded for this clone. The gene calls are TRBV30 and TRBJ2-5; maybe TRBD2 (7 bases). The CDR3 totals 15 residues. Per germline, CDR1 GTSNPN and CDR2 SVGIG (reference sequence). V gave up 4 bases and J gave up 5 bases, with 20 bases separating them. The CDR3 sequence is CAWTREGEILETQYF. In nucleotides, the CDR3 is TGTGCCTGGACCAGGGAGGGGGAAATACTCGAGACCCAGTACTTC.

This chain uses TRBV9 with TRBJ2-5; unclear D gene. The CDR3 length is 14 residues. Germline V gives CDR1 SGDLS, CDR2 YYNGEE. The V end lost 0 bases, the J end lost 2 bases, and 8 bases lay between the germline ends. The CDR3 bases are TGTGCCAGCAGCGTAGACGAGGAACAAGAGACCCAGTACTTC. Its translation is CASSVDEEQETQYF.

V usage is TRBV29-1 and J usage is TRBJ2-3; D ambiguous. This CDR3 spans 13 amino acids. Trimming stripped 4 bases from V and 4 bases from J, with 12 bases between. Germline V CDR1 and CDR2: SQVTM, ANQGSEA. CDR3 in amino acids: CSVVKLVADTQYF. CDR3 sequence (DNA): TGCAGCGTTGTCAAGCTAGTTGCAGATACGCAGTATTTT.

This chain uses TRBV9 with TRBJ2-4; TRBD2 matches at 7 bases. V dropped 4 bases and J dropped 6; count of bases not matched to a gene: 13. Germline V gives CDR1 SGDLS, CDR2 YYNGEE. The CDR3 has 16 residues. The CDR3 DNA is TGTGCCAGCAGCCTGCCGGGGGAGGGGCGGACAAACATTCAGTACTTC. This sequence encodes CASSLPGEGRTNIQYF.

The rearrangement joins TRBV7-6 to TRBJ1-2, with 10 bases fitting TRBD1. After removal of 5 bases from V and 7 bases from J, the junction contained 7 bases not matched to a gene. This CDR3 is 14 amino acids long. CDR1 and CDR2 (germline): SGHVS, FNYEAQ. CDR3 bases: TGTGCCAGCAGCCCCGGGACAGGGGATCGTGGCTACACCTTC. Residues: CASSPGTGDRGYTF.

V and J are TRBV14 and TRBJ1-4; unclear D gene. The CDR3 is made up of 17 amino acids. CDR1 is SGHDN and CDR2 is FVKESK in the germline V gene. V lost 0 bases and J lost 3, with 14 bases in between. CDR3 protein: CASSQEYTGQPNEKLFF. DNA for the CDR3: TGTGCCAGCAGCCAAGAGTACACGGGTCAGCCTAATGAAAAACTGTTTTTT. The full variable domain, rest sourced from reference TRBV14 and TRBJ1-4, is EAGVTQFPSHSVIEKGQTVTLRCDPISGHDNLYWYRRVMGKEIKFLLHFVKESKQDESGMPNNRFLAERTGGTYSTLKVQPAELEDSGVYFCASSQEYTGQPNEKLFFGSGTQLSVL.

The chain employs TRBV10-3 and TRBJ1-2; the match to TRBD1 covers 9 bases. V dropped 4 bases and J dropped 6; count of bases not matched to a gene: 0. CDR1 is ENHRY, CDR2 SYGVKD, per germline. The CDR3 consists of 12 residues. The CDR3 DNA sequence: TGTGCCATCAGTGGGACAGGGGATGGCTACACCTTC. Encoded protein: CAISGTGDGYTF.

The chain couples TRBV15 to TRBJ2-1, with 7 bases fitting TRBD2. Germline CDR1 is LNHNV and CDR2 is YYDKDF (reference sequence). The CDR3 sequence is 15 residues long. V lost 1 base, J lost 7 bases, and 7 bases stayed unmatched. As DNA, the CDR3 is TGTGCCACCAGCAGAGTGCCTAGCGGCATAAATGAGCAGTTCTTC. Protein product: CATSRVPSGINEQFF. Supplemented by reference TRBV15 and TRBJ2-1, the full variable domain reads DAMVIQNPRYQVTQFGKPVTLSCSQTLNHNVMYWYQQKSSQAPKLLFHYYDKDFNNEADTPDNFQSRRPNTSFCFLDIRSPGLGDTAMYLCATSRVPSGINEQFFGPGTRLTVL.